Below are 22 T cell receptor beta chains sequenced from a single sample in a study of OX40 agonist ivuxolimab in advanced cancers. Sequenced by immunoSEQ multiplex PCR; TCRdb stores in-frame clones only, minus some. The sample consists of under 75,000 clones, 65% to 90% of them appearing once. The sample consisted of CD4+ or CD8+ T cells sorted from blood, taken in a trial of the OX40 agonist ivuxolimab. These receptors all come from an adult with an advanced solid tumor such as melanoma, head and neck, liver or kidney cancer.

The chain combines TRBV28 with TRBJ2-3; D is ambiguous. The CDR3 has 12 residues. The germline gives CDR1 MDHEN, CDR2 SYDVKM. V lost 7 bases and J lost 2, with 7 bases in between. CDR3 nucleotides: TGTGCCAGCACCGTTAACACAGATACGCAGTATTTT. This gives the protein CASTVNTDTQYF. Full variable domain (rest looked up from reference TRBV28 and TRBJ2-3): DVKVTQSSRYLVKRTGEKVFLECVQDMDHENMFWYRQDPGLGLRLIYFSYDVKMKEKGDIPEGYSVSREKKERFSLILESASTNQTSMYLCASTVNTDTQYFGPGTRLTVL.

J is TRBJ2-7 and V is TRBV7-9; D unclear. CDR1 and CDR2 (germline): SEHNR, FQNEAQ (reference sequence). The ends were cut back, 4 bases at V and 4 bases at J, with 17 bases in the middle. CDR3 size: 15 residues. This chain's CDR3 is CASSSHSGRRYEQYF. Written as DNA, the CDR3 is TGTGCCAGCAGCTCACATTCGGGCCGTAGGTACGAGCAGTACTTC.

The chain is built from TRBV19 and TRBJ1-4; tentatively, D is TRBD1 (5 bases). CDR1 is LNHDA, CDR2 SQIVND, per germline (reference sequence). V lost 1 base and J 8 bases, leaving 17 bases between the germline ends. CDR3 length: 16 amino acids. This CDR3 is CASSIAGGTTLEKLFF. The CDR3 coding sequence is TGTGCCAGTAGTATAGCTGGCGGGACTACCCTGGAAAAACTGTTTTTT.

This clone has just a few counts. The chain uses TRBV6-5 and TRBJ2-3; no firm D call. Trimming removed 2 bases at V and 3 bases at J, with 9 bases between. The CDR3 is made up of 14 amino acids. Per the germline V gene, CDR1 is MNHEY and CDR2 is SVGAGI. The CDR3 loop reads CASSYDLGTDTQYF. CDR3 nucleotide sequence: TGTGCCAGCAGTTACGATCTGGGTACAGATACGCAGTATTTT.

The rearrangement joins TRBV11-2 to TRBJ1-2; a possible D gene is TRBD1 (5 bases). Germline-derived CDR1 and CDR2 are SGHAT and FQNNGV. The CDR3 has 12 amino acids. V gave up 1 base and J gave up 6 bases, with 6 bases separating them. The CDR3 protein is CASSLVGDGYTF. Here the CDR3 DNA reads TGTGCCAGCAGCTTAGTAGGGGATGGCTACACCTTC.

This clone has just one count. The chain combines TRBV18 with TRBJ2-6; no clear D. The CDR3 has 14 residues. Germline CDR1 reads KGHSH; CDR2 reads LQKENI. V shed 4 bases and J shed 2 bases, with 6 bases lying between them. CDR3 nucleotide sequence: TGTGCCAGCTCACGGGAACCTGGGGCCAACGTCCTGACTTTC. Its protein is CASSREPGANVLTF.

The CDR3 region has the DNA TGTGCCAGCAGACGGACAAACGAGCAGTACTTC. As protein: CASRRTNEQYF. The chain is built from TRBV7-2 and TRBJ2-7; tentative D call: TRBD1 (5 bases). The CDR3 loop spans 11 amino acids. Trimming removed 6 bases at V and 5 bases at J, with 8 bases between. Germline V gives CDR1 SGHTA, CDR2 FQGNSA.

The CDR3 region is CASSLGTGGQETQYF. The CDR3 DNA reads as TGTGCCAGCAGTTTAGGTACAGGGGGCCAAGAGACCCAGTACTTC. This chain uses TRBV28 with TRBJ2-5; 8 bases are shared with TRBD1. Germline assignment: CDR1 MDHEN and CDR2 SYDVKM. With 2 bases clipped from V and 1 base from J, the junction kept 3 bases outside the gene matches. This CDR3 has 15 amino acids.

V is TRBV19 and J is TRBJ1-2; tentatively, D is TRBD1 (5 bases). CDR1 is LNHDA and CDR2 is SQIVND in the germline V gene (reference sequence). The CDR3 extends over 14 amino acids. Trimming shortened V by 2 bases and J by 8 bases, and 15 bases separated the two germline ends. Written as DNA, the CDR3 is TGTGCCAGTAGTATATCCGGGACCCCCTGGGGCTACACCTTC. Encoded protein: CASSISGTPWGYTF. The full variable domain, in which reference TRBV19 and TRBJ1-2 provide the parts outside the CDR3, is DGGITQSPKYLFRKEGQNVTLSCEQNLNHDAMYWYRQDPGQGLRLIYYSQIVNDFQKGDIAEGYSVSREKKESFPLTVTSAQKNPTAFYLCASSISGTPWGYTFGSGTRLTVV.

This clone was counted a few times. The chain combines TRBV7-2 with TRBJ2-2; TRBD1 agrees at 10 bases. This CDR3 has 16 residues. Losses at the gene ends were 5 bases for V and 7 bases for J; bases not matched to a gene: 10. The germline V gene has CDR1 SGHTA and CDR2 FQGNSA. The CDR3 is CASSLRDRGRVGELFF. The CDR3 DNA sequence: TGTGCCAGCAGCCTGCGGGACAGGGGACGGGTCGGGGAGCTGTTTTTT.

J is TRBJ2-2 and V is TRBV7-2; tentative D call: TRBD2 (6 bases). The CDR3 sequence is 16 residues long. Between the trimmed V and J ends, which lost 8 bases and 14 bases, there was a span of 30 bases. Germline CDR1 is SGHTA and CDR2 is FQGNSA. This CDR3 is CASVTWDSQTPGLLFF. Here the CDR3 DNA reads TGTGCCAGCGTAACATGGGACTCTCAAACACCGGGTCTTCTGTTTTTT.

V is TRBV7-2 and J is TRBJ1-2, with D unclear. This CDR3 has 13 amino acids. CDR1 is SGHTA and CDR2 is FQGNSA in the germline V gene. Deletions cut 3 bases from V and 3 bases from J, with 8 bases between. The CDR3 loop is CASSLNSDYGYTF. The CDR3 nucleotides read TGTGCCAGCAGCTTGAACAGTGACTATGGCTACACCTTC. The complete variable domain, with remaining parts taken from reference TRBV7-2 and TRBJ1-2, reads GAGVSQSPSNKVTEKGKDVELRCDPISGHTALYWYRQSLGQGLEFLIYFQGNSAPDKSGLPSDRFSAERTGGSVSTLTIQRTQQEDSAVYLCASSLNSDYGYTFGSGTRLTVV.

This clone occurred once. The chain couples TRBV6-5 to TRBJ2-7; TRBD1 matches 7 bases. Germline V gene lookup returns CDR1 MNHEY and CDR2 SVGAGI. The CDR3 runs 16 residues. Germline trimming cut 0 bases from V and 6 bases from J; bases unmatched to any gene: 11. The CDR3 region is CASSYSDRRPLSEQYF. The CDR3 coding sequence is TGTGCCAGCAGTTACTCGGACAGGCGACCTCTGAGCGAGCAGTACTTC.

V gene TRBV6-1 combines with J gene TRBJ1-3, with D unclear. V was pared by 2 bases and J by 2 bases, with 7 bases between. The CDR3 sequence is 14 residues long. Per germline, CDR1 MNHNS and CDR2 SASEGT. CDR3 residues: CASSENKAGNTIYF. Written as DNA, the CDR3 is TGTGCCAGCAGTGAAAATAAAGCTGGAAACACCATATATTTT.

Regarding this clone: One end of the junction does not line up with germline, which may come from a read error. The CDR3, as DNA: TGTGCTAGCAGCTCCGGACTAGCGGGGAGGGAGACCCAGTACTTC. The encoded protein is CASSSGLAGRETQYF. This rearrangement joins TRBV7-7 to TRBJ2-5; TRBD2 agrees at 12 bases. The germline gives CDR1 SSHAT, CDR2 FNYEAQ (reference sequence). The CDR3 loop spans 15 amino acids.

The chain joins TRBV19 to TRBJ2-2, with TRBD2 as a possible D gene (5 bases). Germline V gives CDR1 LNHDA, CDR2 SQIVND (reference sequence). V lost 7 bases to trimming and J lost 2 bases, with 20 bases between them. The CDR3 runs to 17 residues. The CDR3 is CASKGGERGLNTGELFF. CDR3 bases: TGTGCCAGTAAAGGTGGGGAGAGAGGGCTAAACACCGGGGAGCTGTTTTTT.

This clone was observed a few times. The chain carries TRBV27 and TRBJ2-2, with TRBD2 as a possible D gene (5 bases). This CDR3 spans 19 amino acids. V dropped 2 bases and J dropped 1 base, with 20 bases sitting between them. Germline V gene data show CDR1 as MNHEY and CDR2 as SMNVEV (reference sequence). CDR3 residues: CASSLKFHSRGLNTGELFF. CDR3 nucleotides: TGTGCCAGCAGTTTAAAATTCCACAGCCGGGGATTGAACACCGGGGAGCTGTTTTTT.

The chain combines TRBV4-3 with TRBJ2-2, with 10 bases lining up with TRBD2. The CDR3 contains 21 residues. Trimming removed 0 bases from V and 4 bases from J; junction bases left unmatched: 17. Germline V lookup: CDR1 LGHNA, CDR2 YSLEER. The CDR3 nucleotides read TGCGCCAGCAGCCAAGATCGGTCTAGCGGGAGCGTCGTTTGGGGCACCGGGGAGCTGTTTTTT. It encodes CASSQDRSSGSVVWGTGELFF.

The V and J genes are TRBV5-1 and TRBJ2-5; the D gene could be TRBD1 or TRBD2 (6 bases each). V was trimmed by 0 bases and J by 7 bases, leaving 16 bases between them. The germline gives CDR1 SGHRS, CDR2 YFSETQ. CDR3 size: 15 residues. CDR3 nucleotide sequence: TGCGCCAGCAGCTTGGATCCGGGGGCGCGAGTGACCCAGTACTTC. It is translated as CASSLDPGARVTQYF.

V gene TRBV7-9 combines with J gene TRBJ1-6; D gene unclear. Germline CDR1 reads SEHNR; CDR2 reads FQNEAQ (reference sequence). The CDR3 is 14 residues long. Trimming removed 2 bases at V and 7 bases at J, with 9 bases between. The CDR3 region is CASSLRQENSPLHF. In DNA, the CDR3 is TGTGCCAGCAGCTTACGTCAGGAGAATTCACCCCTCCACTTT. The whole variable domain, filled in from reference TRBV7-9 and TRBJ1-6, reads DTGVSQNPRHKITKRGQNVTFRCDPISEHNRLYWYRQTLGQGPEFLTYFQNEAQLEKSRLLSDRFSAERPKGSFSTLEIQRTEQGDSAMYLCASSLRQENSPLHFGNGTRLTVT.

This chain links TRBV9 with TRBJ2-7; 10 nucleotides line up with TRBD2. CDR1 is SGDLS and CDR2 is YYNGEE in the germline V gene. The CDR3 is 14 residues long. With 3 bases clipped from V and 4 bases from J, the junction kept 4 bases outside the gene matches. DNA of the CDR3: TGTGCCAGCAGCGGAAGCGGGGGGGCGTACGAGCAGTACTTC. Encoded protein: CASSGSGGAYEQYF. Filled out from reference TRBV9 and TRBJ2-7, the complete variable domain reads DSGVTQTPKHLITATGQRVTLRCSPRSGDLSVYWYQQSLDQGLQFLIQYYNGEERAKGNILERFSAQQFPDLHSELNLSSLELGDSALYFCASSGSGGAYEQYFGPGTRLTVT.

The chain couples TRBV4-2 to TRBJ2-3, with 8 bases matching TRBD2. Germline lookup yields CDR1 LGHNA and CDR2 YNFKEQ. This CDR3 is 17 amino acids long. V trimming: 0 bases; J trimming: 2 bases; junction bases outside the gene matches: 7. DNA for the CDR3: TGTGCCAGCAGCCAAGATGTGGCGGGGGGTTCCACAGATACGCAGTATTTT. Amino acid sequence: CASSQDVAGGSTDTQYF.